This TCR beta chain was profiled in a study of T cell responses to AZD1222 COVID-19 vaccine (dated by TCRdb to about 2021). As for the study more broadly: Because spike-specific TCR depth and breadth did not differ between the two schedules, AZD1222 recipients who got a second dose at roughly 4 weeks were pooled with those who got a second dose at roughly 12 weeks. Trial participants were enrolled by age into subgroups of 18-55, 56-69 and 70-plus years, and around 140, 26 and 57 TCR-sequenced participants, respectively, were included in these subgroups. TCR sequencing covered more than 230 trial participants: 200 to 210 given two doses of AZD1222 and approximately 26 given two doses of MenACWY control vaccine. What the study reported, not specific to this receptor: Because no samples from the day 14 peak response were available, repertoires could be characterized only after the peak T cell response. Epitopes outside the regions mutated in the B.1.351 and B.1.1.7 variants were reportedly recognized by nearly half of the unique spike-specific TCRs. The 56-69-year group was small, and its depth increase did not reach significance, likely because of low power. Conclusions about previously exposed vaccinees are limited, since just 6 or 7 AZD1222 recipients were seropositive for SARS-CoV-2 at baseline. The vaccine-associated CD4 TCRs covered the entire spike protein, and the dominant responses fell in regions 160-218 and 743-854. After two AZD1222 doses, both the breadth and the depth of spike-specific TCRs were significantly higher than at day 0 and than in MenACWY recipients. Most participants were white British and females outnumbered males, and the authors suggested that clonal diversity may have been underestimated.

With respect to this clone: Its recognized antigen is unknown. Per-base qualities were not stored, and no clone one base away is much larger.

The time point label of this sample denotes: baseline before first vaccination. Vaccinee samples were obtained from the UK trials COV001 and COV002, which included a single-blind randomized controlled phase 2/3 trial of AZD1222 (ChAdOx1 nCoV-19) in healthy adults. For TCRbeta chain sequencing, PBMC samples from trial participants were taken at day 0 and at day 28 after the second dose. The CDR3 regions of human TCRbeta chains were subjected to immunosequencing. Concerning the study's data processing: TCRs in the repertoires were compared against a reference library of SARS-CoV-2-specific TCRs that had been generated with the MIRA antigen-specificity platform. Breadth was defined as the fraction of unique TCRs that were SARS-CoV-2-associated. Depth was defined as the fraction of total T cells that were SARS-CoV-2-associated. Using the MIRA data, every spike-specific TCR was mapped to the spike region that the TCR reacted to and assigned to either a CD4 or a CD8 class. Log10-transformed breadth and depth values were compared by one-way ANOVA with Sidak's multiple comparisons tests. The immuneACCESS repertoire file appears here via TCRdb, limited to in-frame rearrangements. These files lack a portion of the clones; in checked studies, under half of the deficit traces to unresolved V genes, and the cause of the others is not known. Clone size and the V and J calls come from that table; the DNA yielded D and trimming. The sample data list fewer than 120,000 clones, and roughly 92% of these were observed just once. Together, the top ten hold 7.8% of the sample.

The CDR3 numbers 16 residues from cysteine through phenylalanine. Only the CDR3 DNA is retained, 48 bases long and in frame from the first base. V and J lose 1 base and 7 bases, and a span of 19 bases separates them. In the germline V gene (reference sequence), CDR1 corresponds to MNHEY and CDR2 to SMNVEV. The specimen was peripheral blood, collected on day 0 of AZD1222 vaccination. This receptor was obtained from an adult in good health. This chain joins TRBV27 to TRBJ1-1, with the identity of the D gene unclear. Here the CDR3 is given as CASSLWRASTSYEAFF. The DNA is as follows: TGTGCCAGCAGTTTATGGCGGGCCTCAACTTCGTATGAAGCTTTCTTT.